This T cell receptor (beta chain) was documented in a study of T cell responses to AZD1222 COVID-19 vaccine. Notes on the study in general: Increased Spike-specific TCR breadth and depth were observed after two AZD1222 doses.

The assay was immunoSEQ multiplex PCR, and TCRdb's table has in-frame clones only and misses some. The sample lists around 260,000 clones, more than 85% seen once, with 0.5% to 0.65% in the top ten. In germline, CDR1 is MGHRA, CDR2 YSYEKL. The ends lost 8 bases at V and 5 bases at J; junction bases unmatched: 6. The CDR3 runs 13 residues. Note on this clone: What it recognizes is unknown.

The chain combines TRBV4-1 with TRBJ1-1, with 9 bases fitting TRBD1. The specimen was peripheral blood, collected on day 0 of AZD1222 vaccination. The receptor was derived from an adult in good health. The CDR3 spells CASRGTGRTEAFF. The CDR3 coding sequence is TGCGCCAGCCGAGGGACAGGGAGGACTGAAGCTTTCTTT.